This T cell receptor beta chain was sequenced for a study of early T cells in non-severe SARS-CoV-2 infection. Overall study context: Whole-blood bulk RNA, unsorted, was sequenced, and chains were unpaired. Study conclusions and caveats: Anti-spike CD8 responses were favored by VDJdb matching, which missed private and CD4 specificities.

Unique molecular identifier tags were affixed to discrete cDNA molecules. Each CDR3 protein gets one entry after TCRdb re-called the 5' RACE reads with MiXCR. The table lists 70,000 to 80,000 distinct CDR3 sequences, 12% of them singletons. Germline CDR1 is MNHEY and CDR2 is SVGEGT. Trimming removed 5 bases from V and 3 bases from J; junction bases left unmatched: 13. The CDR3 is made up of 17 amino acids. In this sample, this clonotype turned up many times. Its antigen is unidentified. The chain joins TRBV6-2 or TRBV6-3 to TRBJ1-5; 7 positions match TRBD1. This sample comprised whole blood, obtained at baseline. This receptor was identified in an adult who was a healthcare worker with PCR-confirmed SARS-CoV-2 infection or an uninfected control (not recorded which). CDR3 region: CASSPFSSTGYNQPQHF. As DNA, the CDR3 is TGTGCCAGCAGTCCATTCTCCTCGACAGGGTACAATCAGCCCCAGCATTTT.